One sample yielded the 19 T cell receptor beta chains listed below, sequenced in a study of cytomegalovirus exposure and HLA in healthy donors. The PCR ran on 60 Vbeta and 13 Jbeta primers. Data came from immunoSEQ multiplex PCR; TCRdb stores just in-frame clones and leaves some out. Here the sample spans some 190,000 clones, about 87% being singletons. The sequencing input was PBMCs. The receptor set was obtained from a young woman in good health and CMV-seronegative.

The rearrangement links TRBV9 to TRBJ2-1, with 7 bases aligning to TRBD2. The CDR3 runs to 14 residues. The germline CDR1 and CDR2 sequences are SGDLS and YYNGEE. J lost 5 bases, V lost 3 bases, and 5 bases had no gene match. CDR3 in DNA: TGTGCCAGCAGCGCATCTAGCGGCGACAATGAGCAGTTCTTC. Translated: CASSASSGDNEQFF.

The chain carries TRBV19 and TRBJ2-5; TRBD2 is a possible D gene (5 bases). The CDR3 has 17 amino acids. Germline CDR1 reads LNHDA; CDR2 reads SQIVND (reference sequence). Trimming removed 6 bases at V and 2 bases at J, with 22 bases between. In nucleotides, the CDR3 is TGTGCCAGTAGCCAGTCCGGTGGACGGGGTGAGCAAGAGACCCAGTACTTC. Translation: CASSQSGGRGEQETQYF.

The chain joins TRBV30 to TRBJ2-2; D unresolved. The V end lost 0 bases, the J end lost 4 bases, and 6 bases lay between the germline ends. CDR3 length: 13 residues. The germline V gene has CDR1 GTSNPN and CDR2 SVGIG (reference sequence). DNA of the CDR3: TGTGCCTGGAGTGTTTATGTCACCGGGGAGCTGTTTTTT. Translation gives CAWSVYVTGELFF.

This chain joins TRBV2 and TRBJ2-7, with 11 bases matching TRBD2. Germline V gives CDR1 SNHLY, CDR2 FYNNEI. The junction had 5 bases not matched to a gene; V was cut back by 7 bases and J by 6 bases. The CDR3 is made up of 13 amino acids. In DNA form, the CDR3 reads TGTGCCAGCACTAGCGGGAGGCAGTCCGAGCAGTACTTC. Encoded protein: CASTSGRQSEQYF.

This sequence joins TRBV5-4 and TRBJ2-3; 10 nucleotides agree with TRBD2. V gave up 4 bases and J gave up 2 bases; unmatched junction bases: 4. Germline lookup yields CDR1 SGHNT and CDR2 YYREEE (reference sequence). The CDR3 loop spans 15 amino acids. CDR3 DNA sequence: TGTGCCAGCAGCACCCTAGCGGGGGACACAGATACGCAGTATTTT. As protein: CASSTLAGDTDTQYF.

This clone has more than one count but fewer than ten. The chain has TRBV5-1 and TRBJ2-3, with D unresolved. The V and J ends lost 3 bases and 0 bases respectively, with 5 bases between them. The germline V gene encodes CDR1 SGHRS and CDR2 YFSETQ. The CDR3 spans 13 residues. The CDR3 sequence: CASSSVSTDTQYF. CDR3 in DNA: TGCGCCAGCAGCTCCGTGAGCACAGATACGCAGTATTTT.

The gene calls are TRBV6-6 and TRBJ1-5; maybe TRBD1 (6 bases). CDR3 size: 14 residues. Trimming cost V 5 bases and J 5 bases, with 13 bases left between them. Germline values: CDR1 MNHNY, CDR2 SVGAGI (reference sequence). CDR3 nucleotides: TGTGCCAGCAGTACCGGACAGAACTATCAGCCCCAGCATTTT. It encodes CASSTGQNYQPQHF.

This clone showed up just once. The chain employs TRBV6-5 and TRBJ2-3; possibly TRBD2 for D (6 bases). The CDR3 contains 12 residues. Deletions cut 9 bases from V and 1 base from J, with 8 bases between. The germline gives CDR1 MNHEY, CDR2 SVGAGI. This CDR3 reads CASSGGTDTQYF. The CDR3 coding sequence is TGTGCCAGTAGCGGTGGCACAGATACGCAGTATTTT.

The chain recombines TRBV5-6 with TRBJ1-4; weak D call: TRBD1 (5 bases). The CDR3 covers 13 residues. V was shortened by 2 bases and J by 7 bases, with 9 bases between the two germline ends. The germline V gene encodes CDR1 SGHDT and CDR2 YYEEEE. As DNA, the CDR3 is TGTGCCAGCAGCTTAAGGGGAGGTGAAAAACTGTTTTTT. It codes for CASSLRGGEKLFF. The full variable domain, with the rest looked up from reference TRBV5-6 and TRBJ1-4, is DAGVTQSPTHLIKTRGQQVTLRCSPKSGHDTVSWYQQALGQGPQFIFQYYEEEERQRGNFPDRFSGHQFPNYSSELNVNALLLGDSALYLCASSLRGGEKLFFGSGTQLSVL.

V usage is TRBV10-3 and J usage is TRBJ2-5, with 9 bases lining up with TRBD1. The J call is doubtful: the DNA matches TRBJ2-7 better. The CDR3 spans 12 residues. Germline loops: CDR1 ENHRY, CDR2 SYGVKD. DNA for the CDR3: TGTGCCATCAATCAGGACAGGGGCGAGCAGTACTTC. Translated, it gives CAINQDRGEQYF.

Turning to this clone: A junction boundary mismatches the germline segment, possibly from a read error. The sample carries other DNA sequences with the same CDR3. The gene calls are TRBV6-5 and TRBJ1-1, with unresolved D. Looked up from germline, CDR1 is MNHEY and CDR2 is SVGAGI. The CDR3 spans 15 residues. CDR3 coding DNA: TGTGCCAGCAGTTACCACGGGAGAATGAACACCGAAGCTTTCTTT. This encodes CASSYHGRMNTEAFF.

The chain is built from TRBV6-6 and TRBJ1-1, with 8 bases identical to TRBD1. The CDR3 is 16 residues long. Germline V lookup: CDR1 MNHNY, CDR2 SVGAGI (reference sequence). V lost 2 bases to trimming and J lost 2 bases; unmatched junction nucleotides: 7. CDR3 nucleotide sequence: TGTGCCAGCAGTTACACAGGGGGAGTAGTCAACACTGAAGCTTTCTTT. Encoded protein: CASSYTGGVVNTEAFF.

V usage is TRBV11-3 and J usage is TRBJ2-7, with D possibly being TRBD1 (5 bases). Germline V gene sequence: CDR1 SGHNT, CDR2 YENEEA. The CDR3 consists of 13 residues. Trimming removed 1 base at V and 6 bases at J, with 10 bases between. The DNA of the CDR3 is TGTGCCAGCAGCTTAGGGTCAGGGCGCGAGCAGTACTTC. This sequence encodes CASSLGSGREQYF.

J is TRBJ2-3 and V is TRBV19; D might be TRBD1 (6 bases). V lost 5 bases and J 0 bases, leaving 12 bases between the germline ends. The germline CDR1 and CDR2 sequences are LNHDA and SQIVND (reference sequence). The CDR3 has 15 residues. Written as DNA, the CDR3 is TGTGCCAGTAGTCCTGACAGGACTAGCACAGATACGCAGTATTTT. It is translated as CASSPDRTSTDTQYF. The full variable domain, completed using reference TRBV19 and TRBJ2-3, is DGGITQSPKYLFRKEGQNVTLSCEQNLNHDAMYWYRQDPGQGLRLIYYSQIVNDFQKGDIAEGYSVSREKKESFPLTVTSAQKNPTAFYLCASSPDRTSTDTQYFGPGTRLTVL.

This chain uses TRBV5-1 with TRBJ2-1; 13 bases fit TRBD2. V trimming: 3 bases; J trimming: 1 base; junction bases outside the gene matches: 1. This CDR3 has 16 residues. CDR1 SGHRS and CDR2 YFSETQ come from the germline V gene. This chain's CDR3 is CASSSLAGGSYNEQFF. The CDR3 DNA is TGCGCCAGCAGCTCACTAGCGGGGGGGTCCTACAATGAGCAGTTCTTC.

V and J are TRBV19 and TRBJ2-2; weak D call: TRBD1 (6 bases). Germline V gene data show CDR1 as LNHDA and CDR2 as SQIVND (reference sequence). Trimming pared 4 bases from V and 5 bases from J, leaving 11 bases between. This CDR3 region has 14 residues. The CDR3 here is CASSRGQSTGELFF. The CDR3 region has the DNA TGTGCCAGTAGTAGAGGACAGTCTACCGGGGAGCTGTTTTTT.

The table lists this clone with a count of one. This chain joins TRBV4-1 and TRBJ2-7, with 9 nucleotides matching TRBD1. The V segment lost 0 bases and the J segment 3 bases; nucleotides outside the gene matches: 6. Germline V gene data show CDR1 as MGHRA and CDR2 as YSYEKL. The CDR3 is 16 residues long. The CDR3 protein is CASSQEGQGSSYEQYF. The CDR3, as DNA: TGCGCCAGCAGCCAAGAAGGACAGGGGTCCAGCTACGAGCAGTACTTC.

The CDR3 DNA follows: TGTGCCAGCAGTGAACAGGGTGGAGGGTACGAGCAGTACTTC. This sequence encodes CASSEQGGGYEQYF. The gene calls are TRBV6-1 and TRBJ2-5, with D perhaps matching TRBD2 (6 bases). Gene TRBJ2-7 matches the end of the DNA better, so the J call may be wrong. The CDR3 runs 14 residues. The germline V gene encodes CDR1 MNHNS and CDR2 SASEGT.

V is TRBV9 and J is TRBJ2-4; D gene uncertain. The CDR3 extends over 15 amino acids. V was pared by 0 bases and J by 1 base, with 8 bases between. Germline V gives CDR1 SGDLS, CDR2 YYNGEE. The CDR3 nucleotides are TGTGCCAGCAGCGTAGAAGCAGGTGCCAAAAACATTCAGTACTTC. It translates to CASSVEAGAKNIQYF.